Listed below are T cell receptor beta chains from one sample, sequenced in a study of blood T cell repertoires in COVID-19. Data came from immunoSEQ multiplex PCR; TCRdb stores just in-frame clones and leaves some out. This table has some 220,000 clones, 80% appearing once. The material sequenced was peripheral blood. The receptors were gathered from a human donor in a cohort sampled during active COVID-19. CDR3s include the opening cysteine and the closing phenylalanine or tryptophan. D genes are given only for firm matches. A clone size is listed for some rows: how often the clone was seen (once, few, many), or a class if it is expanded.

v_gene	j_gene	d_gene	abundance	CDR3aa	CDR3nt
TRBV6-5	TRBJ2-7	TRBD1	-	CASSYSIKGAHEQYF	TGTGCCAGCAGTTACTCGATCAAGGGGGCCCACGAGCAGTACTTC
TRBV5-4	TRBJ1-6	-	-	CASSSDQTVERSPLHF	TGTGCCAGCAGCTCCGACCAGACAGTGGAGAGGTCACCCCTCCACTTT
TRBV7-3	TRBJ2-1	TRBD2	-	CASSFSGGLNEQFF	TGTGCCAGCAGCTTTAGCGGGGGGTTGAATGAGCAGTTCTTC
TRBV18	TRBJ1-2	-	-	CASSPGREAAYGYTF	TGTGCCAGCTCACCGGGTAGGGAGGCAGCCTATGGCTACACCTTC
TRBV5-1	TRBJ2-1	TRBD2	-	CASSLEGTRNEQFF	TGCGCCAGCAGCTTGGAAGGGACTAGGAATGAGCAGTTCTTC
TRBV12-3/TRBV12-4	TRBJ2-1	-	-	CASRQRYNEQFF	TGTGCCAGCAGGCAGCGGTACAATGAGCAGTTCTTC
TRBV4-3	TRBJ1-4	TRBD1	-	CASSQNPGGGEEKLFF	TGCGCCAGCAGCCAAAACCCGGGAGGGGGCGAAGAAAAACTGTTTTTT
TRBV6-5	TRBJ2-1	TRBD1	-	CASRPGTDVFF	TGTGCCAGCAGGCCCGGGACAGATGTGTTCTTC
TRBV7-9	TRBJ2-7	TRBD2	-	CASSPRPSGSRYEQYF	TGTGCCAGCAGCCCCCGTCCAAGCGGGAGTAGGTACGAGCAGTACTTC
TRBV11-3	TRBJ2-7	TRBD2	few	CASSLTSEYEQYF	TGTGCCAGCAGCTTGACTAGCGAGTACGAGCAGTACTTC